Listed here is a single T cell receptor beta chain. Its antigen is unknown. V was shortened by 0 bases and J by 10 bases, with 10 bases between the two germline ends. The germline V gene has CDR1 SQVTM and CDR2 ANQGSEA. The CDR3 totals 12 residues. This entry is derived from a study of CD8+ T cells in alopecia areata. The study's findings and limits: Because one nonresponder was included, the link of baseline CD8+ expansion to response is considered uncertain.

Extracted from the samples, RNA was reverse transcribed into cDNA to serve as the sequencing template. Assay used: immunoSEQ multiplex PCR; TCRdb lists only in-frame clones, some missing. This table holds about 140,000 clones, about 88% found once. The treatment was: oral pan-JAK inhibitor, 5-10 mg twice daily. V is TRBV29-1 and J is TRBJ2-1; maybe TRBD2 (6 bases). This TCR derives from a human donor with alopecia areata. The source was CD8+ T cells sorted from blood, collected at week 4, from a patient treated with tofacitinib. CDR3 nucleotides: TGCAGCGTTGAAGAAGGAGGGGACGAGCAGTTCTTC. Protein sequence: CSVEEGGDEQFF.